This T cell receptor (beta chain) emerged from a study of CD8+ T cells in alopecia areata. The sequencing template was cDNA reverse transcribed from extracted RNA. Here immunoSEQ multiplex PCR was the method, and the copy in TCRdb shows in-frame clones only, minus some. This sample yields over 95,000 clones, of which approximately 60% are seen a single time; about 14% belongs to the top ten. The treatment here: oral pan-JAK inhibitor, 5-10 mg twice daily. Collection of lesional scalp punch biopsies and peripheral blood was performed in alopecia areata patients. The sample here was CD8+ T cells sorted from blood, taken at week 4, from a patient treated with tofacitinib. This receptor was identified in a human donor with alopecia areata.

DNA of the CDR3: TGTGCCAGCAGCTTACCCCTAGCGGATGAGCAGTTCTTC. Amino acids: CASSLPLADEQFF. This chain connects TRBV7-9 to TRBJ2-1; 7 bases map to TRBD2. The V gene end was trimmed by 2 bases and the J gene end by 8 bases; junction bases not matched to a gene: 3. The CDR3 has 13 amino acids. Germline values: CDR1 SEHNR, CDR2 FQNEAQ (reference sequence).